This record covers a single T cell receptor beta chain. These data come from a study of blood T cell repertoires in COVID-19. The CDR3 sequence is 13 residues long. In germline, CDR1 is MNHNY, CDR2 SVGAGI (reference sequence). Germline trimming cut 6 bases from V and 8 bases from J; bases unmatched to any gene: 7. Measured with immunoSEQ multiplex PCR; TCRdb has only the in-frame clones, and not every one. The sample consists of 4,000 or so clones, approximately 90% of them appearing once. The chain joins TRBV6-6 to TRBJ2-1, with TRBD1 matching 7 bases. Sequenced material: peripheral blood. This clonotype was sampled from a man aged 50 to 60 with active COVID-19. The CDR3 DNA follows: TGTGCCAGCAGCCACACGACAGGGTATGAGCAGTTCTTC. Translating it yields CASSHTTGYEQFF.